The next 11 T cell receptor beta chains were all read from a single sample in a study of shared clonotypes between healthy human individuals. TCRdb keeps only in-frame clones here, not all; method: immunoSEQ multiplex PCR. In the table there are approximately 2.5 million clones, around 90% of which are singletons. Sequencing was performed on naive CD4+ T cells sorted from blood. The subset: CD45RA+ positively selected. The receptor source for this set is a man younger than 30 in good health.

This clone was detected once. This chain uses TRBV5-1 with TRBJ2-5; D is unresolved. The V and J ends lost 4 bases and 1 base respectively, with 11 bases between them. This CDR3 comprises 14 residues. Per germline, CDR1 SGHRS and CDR2 YFSETQ. CDR3 sequence reads: CASSTPGSQETQYF. In DNA, the CDR3 is TGCGCCAGCAGCACCCCGGGTTCCCAAGAGACCCAGTACTTC.

The chain employs TRBV2 and TRBJ2-2; 9 bases line up with TRBD2. CDR3 size: 18 residues. The junction had 7 bases not matched to a gene; V was cut back by 1 base and J by 1 base. Germline V gene sequence: CDR1 SNHLY, CDR2 FYNNEI. CDR3 sequence reads: CASSEGLAGRMNTGELFF. For the CDR3, the DNA is TGTGCCAGCAGTGAAGGTCTAGCGGGAAGAATGAACACCGGGGAGCTGTTTTTT. The full variable domain, in which reference TRBV2 and TRBJ2-2 provide the parts outside the CDR3, is EPEVTQTPSHQVTQMGQEVILRCVPISNHLYFYWYRQILGQKVEFLVSFYNNEISEKSEIFDDQFSVERPDGSNFTLKIRSTKLEDSAMYFCASSEGLAGRMNTGELFFGEGSRLTVL.

V gene TRBV27 combines with J gene TRBJ1-1, with no clear D. Per germline, CDR1 MNHEY and CDR2 SMNVEV (reference sequence). The CDR3 sequence is 15 residues long. Trimming stripped 2 bases from V and 2 bases from J, with 12 bases between. The CDR3 DNA reads TGTGCCAGCAGTTTAATGTGGGGAGGTAACACTGAAGCTTTCTTT. It is translated as CASSLMWGGNTEAFF.

The V gene is TRBV7-2, the J gene TRBJ2-5, with D unresolved. The ends were cut back, 0 bases at V and 5 bases at J, with 4 bases in the middle. Germline loops: CDR1 SGHTA, CDR2 FQGNSA. This CDR3 contains 12 residues. CDR3 residues: CASSLASETQYF. The CDR3 DNA reads TGTGCCAGCAGCTTAGCGAGCGAGACCCAGTACTTC.

The rearrangement links TRBV27 to TRBJ1-5; D call uncertain. Germline assignment: CDR1 MNHEY and CDR2 SMNVEV (reference sequence). Trimming cost V 2 bases and J 0 bases, with 23 bases left between them. The CDR3 covers 20 residues. The CDR3: CASSLRKMTPSNNSNQPQHF. Written as DNA, the CDR3 is TGTGCCAGCAGTTTACGGAAGATGACTCCGTCAAACAATAGCAATCAGCCCCAGCATTTT.

J is TRBJ1-4 and V is TRBV5-4, with a possible D match to TRBD1 (6 bases). Between the trimmed V and J ends, which lost 6 bases and 7 bases, there was a span of 16 bases. The CDR3 runs 14 residues. Germline lookup yields CDR1 SGHNT and CDR2 YYREEE (reference sequence). CDR3 sequence (DNA): TGTGCCAGCACTAGGGGGGGAGAAGGTGAAAAACTGTTTTTT. Its translation is CASTRGGEGEKLFF.

V usage is TRBV10-3 and J usage is TRBJ2-1, with D perhaps TRBD1 (5 bases). Germline values: CDR1 ENHRY, CDR2 SYGVKD. Between the trimmed V and J ends, which lost 5 bases and 4 bases, there was a span of 12 bases. The CDR3 has 14 amino acids. CDR3 sequence (DNA): TGTGCCATCAGTTTCCCGGACACGTACAATGAGCAGTTCTTC. Its translation: CAISFPDTYNEQFF.

The chain has TRBV9 and TRBJ2-2; 9 bases match TRBD1. The CDR3 covers 14 residues. With 4 bases clipped from V and 12 bases from J, the junction kept 10 bases outside the gene matches. Germline lookup yields CDR1 SGDLS and CDR2 YYNGEE. CDR3: CASSPPGTGWKLFF. In DNA form, the CDR3 reads TGTGCCAGCAGCCCCCCCGGGACAGGGTGGAAGCTGTTTTTT. Supplemented by reference TRBV9 and TRBJ2-2, the full variable domain reads DSGVTQTPKHLITATGQRVTLRCSPRSGDLSVYWYQQSLDQGLQFLIQYYNGEERAKGNILERFSAQQFPDLHSELNLSSLELGDSALYFCASSPPGTGWKLFFGEGSRLTVL.

The V gene is TRBV7-9, the J gene TRBJ2-3; D is possibly TRBD2 (5 bases). With 2 bases removed from V and 3 bases from J, the gap between germline ends came to 15 bases. Per the germline V gene, CDR1 is SEHNR and CDR2 is FQNEAQ (reference sequence). The CDR3 runs 16 residues. CDR3 sequence reads: CASSLNRPSGTDTQYF. Here the CDR3 DNA reads TGTGCCAGCAGCTTAAACCGGCCCTCGGGGACAGATACGCAGTATTTT.

This chain joins TRBV18 and TRBJ2-7, with TRBD1 matching 10 bases. The germline V gene encodes CDR1 KGHSH and CDR2 LQKENI. This CDR3 region has 15 residues. The trim removed 3 bases at V and 3 bases at J, leaving 5 bases unmatched. The CDR3 nucleotides read TGTGCCAGCTCACCGACAGGGGGCGGAATCTACGAGCAGTACTTC. Amino acid sequence: CASSPTGGGIYEQYF.

The V and J genes are TRBV19 and TRBJ2-7; 11 positions match TRBD2. CDR1 is LNHDA and CDR2 is SQIVND in the germline V gene (reference sequence). The junction had 6 bases not matched to a gene; V was cut back by 7 bases and J by 1 base. The length of the CDR3 is 15 residues. The CDR3 coding sequence is TGTGCCAGTACCGTAGCGGGAGGGCCGTCCTACGAGCAGTACTTC. Translating it yields CASTVAGGPSYEQYF.